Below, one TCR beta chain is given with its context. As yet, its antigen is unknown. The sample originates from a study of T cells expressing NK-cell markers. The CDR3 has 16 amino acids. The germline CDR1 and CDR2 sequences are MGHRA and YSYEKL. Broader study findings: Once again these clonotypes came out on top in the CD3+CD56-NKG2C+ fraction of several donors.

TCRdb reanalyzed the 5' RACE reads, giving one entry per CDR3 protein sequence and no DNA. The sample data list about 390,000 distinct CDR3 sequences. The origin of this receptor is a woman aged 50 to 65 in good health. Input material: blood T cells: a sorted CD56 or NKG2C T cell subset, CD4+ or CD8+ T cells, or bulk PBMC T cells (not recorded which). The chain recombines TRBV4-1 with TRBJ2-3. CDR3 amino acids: CASSHYDESETDTQYF.